The clone carrying this TCR beta chain was counted only a few times. The antigen is undetermined. Germline V gene data show CDR1 as DFQATT and CDR2 as SNEGSKA (reference sequence). The CDR3 loop spans 14 amino acids. The V and J ends lost 1 base and 8 bases respectively, with 15 bases between them. Primed by a sample-barcoded 5' primer and a J-beta primer mix, a second PCR proceeded for about 7 to 11 cycles. Each CDR3 protein is one row after TCRdb ran MiXCR on the 5' RACE reads. Of roughly 500,000 distinct CDR3 sequences in the sample, 25% to 30% are singletons; the top ten hold approximately 18%. A minimum of 5 micrograms of total RNA was extracted per sample. This entry is derived from a study of blood T cells in healthy people across ages. Findings of the study overall: In older individuals, TCR beta diversity per million T cells was lower, falling roughly linearly with age.

Sequenced input: blood. The TCR comes from a woman in her 70s in good health. The V call is TRBV20-1, the J call TRBJ2-1; a weak D match, TRBD1 (5 bases). CDR3 residues: CSARASDRAHEQFF. CDR3 nucleotides: TGCAGTGCTAGAGCCTCAGACAGAGCGCATGAGCAGTTCTTC.